The next 3 T cell receptor beta chains were all read from a single sample in a study of vaccination and CD4 T cells after COVID-19. The Oncomine TCR Beta short-read assay was applied to DNA of cultured CD4+ T cells. A single record per CDR3 protein comes from TCRdb applying MiXCR to the PCR reads. In the table there are roughly 3,000 distinct CDR3 sequences, 27% of which are singletons. Treatment in this sample: approximately nine-day PBMC culture with coronavirus spike peptide pools or control peptides (ViraFEST assay). Gathered ahead of the COVID-19 pandemic (2011-2018) were the CD4+ T cells of the unexposed donor. No antigen is known for these receptors. The sequenced sample consisted of CD4+ T cells from blood, cultured in vitro. The receptors originated from a human donor in good health.

CDR3 nucleotides: TGTGCCAGCAGTTTAGACGGGTTAGGCTATGGCTACACCTTC. It is translated as CASSLDGLGYGYTF. The V and J genes are TRBV28 and TRBJ1-2, with D hard to call. The germline V gene has CDR1 MDHEN and CDR2 SYDVKM. Trimming pared 2 bases from V and 4 bases from J, leaving 11 bases between. The CDR3 totals 14 residues.

In its sample, this clonotype is medium-sized. The J gene is TRBJ1-5, the V gene TRBV6-5, with unresolved D. V lost 0 bases, J lost 3 bases, and 9 bases lay in between. The CDR3 loop spans 15 amino acids. Germline CDR1 reads MNHEY; CDR2 reads SVGAGI. The CDR3 DNA reads TGTGCCAGCAGTTACTCGAGCAGATTCAATCAGCCCCAGCATTTT. It specifies CASSYSSRFNQPQHF.

The chain employs TRBV27 and TRBJ2-5; 7 nucleotides align to TRBD2. The CDR3 is 16 amino acids. CDR1 MNHEY and CDR2 SMNVEV come from the germline V gene (reference sequence). V shed 2 bases, J shed 3 bases, and the junction held 9 bases outside the gene matches. In DNA form, the CDR3 reads TGTGCCAGCAGTTTAGGGGCACTAGCGAGGGAAGAGACCCAGTACTTC. Its protein is CASSLGALAREETQYF.